Listed here are 16 T cell receptor beta chains from one sample, sequenced in a study of shared clonotypes between healthy human individuals. The method was immunoSEQ multiplex PCR; TCRdb's version includes in-frame clones alone and lacks a portion of them. The top ten clones hold more than 0.1% of a sample with around 2.1 million clones, approximately 95% of them seen once. Source material: naive CD4+ T cells sorted from blood. The subset denotes: CD45RA+ positively selected. These receptor sequences come from a man aged 18-30 years in good health.

The chain links TRBV11-3 to TRBJ2-2; D is possibly TRBD1 or TRBD2 (5 bases each). Germline loops: CDR1 SGHNT, CDR2 YENEEA. The CDR3 is 14 residues long. V lost 3 bases to trimming and J lost 4 bases, with 9 bases between them. The CDR3 region is CASSLGEGTGELFF. In nucleotides, the CDR3 is TGTGCCAGCAGCTTGGGGGAAGGCACCGGGGAGCTGTTTTTT.

The chain uses TRBV11-3 and TRBJ2-1; 11 bases are a match to TRBD2. Trimming at V came to 4 bases and at J to 2 bases, leaving 10 bases not matched to a gene. The CDR3 loop spans 18 amino acids. CDR1 is SGHNT and CDR2 is YENEEA in the germline V gene. The CDR3 sequence is CASSSEAIAGGPYNEQFF. The CDR3 DNA reads as TGTGCCAGCAGCTCGGAAGCGATAGCGGGAGGGCCCTACAATGAGCAGTTCTTC.

This chain links TRBV25-1 with TRBJ1-6; 7 bases match TRBD1. From germline, CDR1 is MGHDK and CDR2 SYGVNS. J gave up 8 bases and V 6 bases, and 7 bases lay outside the gene matches. This CDR3 contains 14 residues. CDR3 loop: CASRQTGKYSPLHF. CDR3 DNA sequence: TGTGCCAGCAGACAGACAGGGAAATATTCACCCCTCCACTTT.

With respect to this clone: The sample carries other DNA sequences with the same CDR3. The chain employs TRBV18 and TRBJ1-1, with a possible D match to TRBD1 (5 bases). Germline V gene lookup returns CDR1 KGHSH and CDR2 LQKENI. V was clipped by 3 bases and J by 1 base, with 9 bases between them. CDR3 size: 14 residues. For the CDR3, the DNA is TGTGCCAGCTCACCCCGTGGGGGGAACACTGAAGCTTTCTTT. Residues: CASSPRGGNTEAFF.

The rearrangement joins TRBV5-6 to TRBJ2-7, with a possible D match to TRBD2 (6 bases). The CDR3 has 14 residues. V gave up 4 bases and J gave up 2 bases, with 13 bases separating them. Germline V gives CDR1 SGHDT, CDR2 YYEEEE. In DNA form, the CDR3 reads TGTGCCAGCAGCCTCGGGACTCCTGCCTACGAGCAGTACTTC. This codes for CASSLGTPAYEQYF.

Remarks on this clone: At one of its ends the junction is not consistent with the germline gene, which may arise from a read error. V usage is TRBV4-2 and J usage is TRBJ1-2, with 9 nucleotides matching TRBD1. This CDR3 region has 14 residues. The germline CDR1 and CDR2 sequences are LGHNA and YNFKEQ. The CDR3 nucleotides read TGTGCCAGCAGCAAAGACAGGGGGATCGGTGGCTACACCTTC. Translated, it gives CASSKDRGIGGYTF.

This clone has just one count. This chain links TRBV6-1 with TRBJ2-7, with 11 bases that match TRBD1. V trimming: 6 bases; J trimming: 7 bases; junction bases outside the gene matches: 5. Looked up from germline, CDR1 is MNHNS and CDR2 is SASEGT. This CDR3 has 13 residues. The CDR3 protein is CASRDRGRSEQYF. CDR3 coding DNA: TGTGCCAGCAGGGACAGGGGGCGTAGTGAGCAGTACTTC.

This chain links TRBV5-1 with TRBJ2-3; D is undetermined. The germline CDR1 and CDR2 sequences are SGHRS and YFSETQ. CDR3 size: 15 residues. Trimming cost V 4 bases and J 2 bases, with 14 bases left between them. CDR3 protein: CASSLSFSDTDTQYF. The CDR3, as DNA: TGCGCCAGCAGCCTCTCGTTCAGCGACACAGATACGCAGTATTTT.

This chain connects TRBV5-1 to TRBJ2-5; 7 bases are a match to TRBD1. The V gene end was trimmed by 4 bases and the J gene end by 5 bases; junction bases not matched to a gene: 8. In germline, CDR1 is SGHRS, CDR2 YFSETQ. There are 14 residues in the CDR3. The DNA for the CDR3 is TGCGCCAGCAGCCGAGAGGGGGCACTGGAGACCCAGTACTTC. The encoded protein is CASSREGALETQYF.

V gene TRBV12-5 combines with J gene TRBJ2-3, with a possible D match to TRBD1 (8 bases). The V gene's germline CDR1 is LGHNT and CDR2 FRNRAP. CDR3 length: 21 residues. The ends were cut back, 5 bases at V and 0 bases at J, with 30 bases in the middle. Here the CDR3 DNA reads TGTGCTAGTGGTCCCGAACAGGGGGAATGGGACTACGCCACTAGCACAGATACGCAGTATTTT. It encodes CASGPEQGEWDYATSTDTQYF. Complete variable domain (other parts from reference TRBV12-5 and TRBJ2-3): DARVTQTPRHKVTEMGQEVTMRCQPILGHNTVFWYRQTMMQGLELLAYFRNRAPLDDSGMPKDRFSAEMPDATLATLKIQPSEPRDSAVYFCASGPEQGEWDYATSTDTQYFGPGTRLTVL.

The chain combines TRBV5-8 with TRBJ2-5; maybe TRBD1 (5 bases). The CDR3 has 15 residues. Looked up from germline, CDR1 is SGHTS and CDR2 is YDEGEE. Trimming cost V 4 bases and J 5 bases, with 18 bases left between them. The DNA for the CDR3 is TGTGCCAGCAGCCACTCGAACAGGATAGGGGAGACCCAGTACTTC. Protein sequence: CASSHSNRIGETQYF.

The CDR3 DNA reads TGTGCCAGCAGCGTAGGAGGGGGACAGAGCCCCGAGCAGTACTTC. This gives the protein CASSVGGGQSPEQYF. The chain links TRBV9 to TRBJ2-7; 7 bases agree with TRBD1. Trimming took 0 bases from V and 6 from J; bases not matched to a gene: 9. Germline V gene data show CDR1 as SGDLS and CDR2 as YYNGEE. The CDR3 length is 15 residues.

The V gene is TRBV7-9, the J gene TRBJ2-3; D is perhaps TRBD2 (6 bases). The CDR3 has 17 amino acids. The germline V gene has CDR1 SEHNR and CDR2 FQNEAQ (reference sequence). V was shortened by 4 bases and J by 4 bases, with 21 bases between the two germline ends. The CDR3 DNA is TGTGCCAGCAGCTCACACCGACTAGTTCGAGGGGCAGATACGCAGTATTTT. It encodes CASSSHRLVRGADTQYF.

The table lists this clone with a few counts. The rearrangement joins TRBV25-1 to TRBJ1-2; TRBD1 agrees at 10 bases. Germline trimming cut 2 bases from V and 1 base from J; bases unmatched to any gene: 4. Germline loops: CDR1 MGHDK, CDR2 SYGVNS. The CDR3 has 16 amino acids. In DNA, the CDR3 is TGTGCCAGCAGTGAACCCGGGACAGGGGTTAACTATGGCTACACCTTC. Residues: CASSEPGTGVNYGYTF.

The chain couples TRBV4-1 to TRBJ2-1, with 9 bases identical to TRBD2. This CDR3 has 15 residues. Germline-derived CDR1 and CDR2 are MGHRA and YSYEKL. After removal of 4 bases from V and 8 bases from J, the junction contained 9 bases not matched to a gene. The CDR3 protein is CASSPRGLATDEQFF. CDR3 coding DNA: TGCGCCAGCAGCCCCCGGGGACTAGCAACGGATGAGCAGTTCTTC.

This clone appeared a single time. The chain joins TRBV9 to TRBJ1-2, with 10 bases that match TRBD1. The CDR3 runs to 15 residues. Germline V CDR1 and CDR2: SGDLS, YYNGEE. Trimming removed 4 bases from V and 6 bases from J; junction bases left unmatched: 9. The CDR3 sequence: CASSPRMDRGDGYTF. CDR3 nucleotides: TGTGCCAGCAGCCCTAGGATGGACAGGGGGGATGGCTACACCTTC.